The rows below give T cell receptor beta chains drawn from one sample of a study of shared clonotypes between healthy human individuals. Sequenced by immunoSEQ multiplex PCR; TCRdb stores in-frame clones only, minus some. The sample lists over 1.5 million clones; around 98% were seen once. Specimen: naive CD4+ T cells sorted from blood. Receptors were obtained from a young man in good health. Both conserved end residues are trimmed from each CDR3. The order of the fields is V gene, J gene, CDR3 protein.

V: TRBV30
J: TRBJ1-5
CDR3: AWSSGTHQPQH

V: TRBV28
J: TRBJ2-1
CDR3: ASSYGSGTYNEQF

V: TRBV5-6
J: TRBJ1-2
CDR3: ASSLYNRSGQGAGGYT

V: TRBV18
J: TRBJ2-5
CDR3: ASSPRGLRETQY

V: TRBV14
J: TRBJ2-2
CDR3: ASSSANTGELF

V: TRBV18
J: TRBJ1-1
CDR3: ASSPISSGTEAF

V: TRBV29-1
J: TRBJ2-1
CDR3: SVEDWRGPEFEQF

V: TRBV4-2
J: TRBJ2-5
CDR3: ASSQDRGLAPGGETQY

V: TRBV29-1
J: TRBJ1-1
CDR3: SVVSGNTEAF

V: TRBV19
J: TRBJ2-7
CDR3: ASMLTSGDYEQY

V: TRBV10-1
J: TRBJ2-2
CDR3: ASSFLANTGELF

V: TRBV29-1
J: TRBJ2-3
CDR3: SVAGPPGDTQY

V: TRBV5-8
J: TRBJ2-2
CDR3: ASSLSGLRGHGELF

V: TRBV7-2
J: TRBJ2-7
CDR3: ASSLDVTRGREQY

V: TRBV27
J: TRBJ2-1
CDR3: ASSFYGTGSDNEQF

V: TRBV28
J: TRBJ2-2
CDR3: ASTALGTGELF

V: TRBV11-3
J: TRBJ2-3
CDR3: ASSLGPALDTQY

V: TRBV19
J: TRBJ1-1
CDR3: ASSTQRSTEAF

V: TRBV6-6
J: TRBJ1-1
CDR3: ASSYPGRADEAF

V: TRBV19
J: TRBJ2-3
CDR3: ASSMPSGSTDTQY

V: TRBV5-1
J: TRBJ2-3
CDR3: ASSLTTGADTQY

V: TRBV7-2
J: TRBJ1-5
CDR3: ASSLGLQGGQPQH

V: TRBV15
J: TRBJ1-3
CDR3: ATSSNKGTGISGNTIY

V: TRBV5-1
J: TRBJ2-5
CDR3: ASRAVGVQQETQY

V: TRBV13
J: TRBJ1-4
CDR3: ASSLGRGSATNEKLF

V: TRBV5-1
J: TRBJ1-2
CDR3: ASRSTVDYGYT

V: TRBV5-1
J: TRBJ2-1
CDR3: ASSLVERPGAEQF

V: TRBV5-4
J: TRBJ2-1
CDR3: ASSRGLAEFNEQF

V: TRBV7-6
J: TRBJ2-3
CDR3: ASSPGSDTQY

V: TRBV28
J: TRBJ2-7
CDR3: ASSSSGRNEQY

V: TRBV18
J: TRBJ2-7
CDR3: ASSLNKPFGRVAGAIYEQY

V: TRBV6-1
J: TRBJ2-3
CDR3: ASSVLTSTDTQY

V: TRBV25-1
J: TRBJ2-1
CDR3: ASSPQGARYNEQF

V: TRBV11-3
J: TRBJ2-7
CDR3: ASSSGLAGAGEQY

V: TRBV11-2
J: TRBJ1-2
CDR3: ASSLIRVASYGYT

V: TRBV30
J: TRBJ1-1
CDR3: AWDHHTEAF

V: TRBV4-1
J: TRBJ2-5
CDR3: ASSQDHSGRQETQY

V: TRBV6-5
J: TRBJ2-7
CDR3: ASTRQGTVYEQY

V: TRBV19
J: TRBJ1-2
CDR3: ASTYRWRGKPNYGYT

V: TRBV7-9
J: TRBJ2-1
CDR3: ASSPSGTRTYNEQF

V: TRBV5-1
J: TRBJ1-4
CDR3: ASSQGATNEKLF

V: TRBV7-2
J: TRBJ2-1
CDR3: ASSQPAVAVNEQF